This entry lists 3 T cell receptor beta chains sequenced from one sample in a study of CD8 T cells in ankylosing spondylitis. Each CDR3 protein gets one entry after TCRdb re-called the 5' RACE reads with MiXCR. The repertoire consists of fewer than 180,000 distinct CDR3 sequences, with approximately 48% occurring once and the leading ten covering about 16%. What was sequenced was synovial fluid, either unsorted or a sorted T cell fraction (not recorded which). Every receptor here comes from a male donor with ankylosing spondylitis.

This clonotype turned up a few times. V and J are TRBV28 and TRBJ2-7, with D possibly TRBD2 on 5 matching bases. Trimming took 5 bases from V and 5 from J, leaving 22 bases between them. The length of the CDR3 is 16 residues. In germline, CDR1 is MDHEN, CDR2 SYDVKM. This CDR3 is CASSLPSKRWADEQYF. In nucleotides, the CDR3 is TGTGCCAGCAGTCTCCCCTCTAAGCGGTGGGCAGACGAGCAGTACTTC.

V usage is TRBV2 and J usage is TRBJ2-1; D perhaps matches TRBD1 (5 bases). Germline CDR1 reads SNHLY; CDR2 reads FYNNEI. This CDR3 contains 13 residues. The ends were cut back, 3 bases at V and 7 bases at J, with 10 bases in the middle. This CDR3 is CASSEFSGNEQFF. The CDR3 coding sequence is TGTGCCAGCAGTGAGTTTTCAGGGAATGAGCAGTTCTTC. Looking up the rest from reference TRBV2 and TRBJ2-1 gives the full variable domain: EPEVTQTPSHQVTQMGQEVILRCVPISNHLYFYWYRQILGQKVEFLVSFYNNEISEKSEIFDDQFSVERPDGSNFTLKIRSTKLEDSAMYFCASSEFSGNEQFFGPGTRLTVL.

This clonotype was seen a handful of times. CDR3 DNA: TGTGCCAGCAGTGTCCCCGGGGCCACTGAAGCTTTCTTT. Translating gives CASSVPGATEAFF. The chain joins TRBV12-3 or TRBV12-4 to TRBJ1-1; a possible D gene is TRBD1 (5 bases). V was clipped by 5 bases and J by 4 bases, with 11 bases between them. This CDR3 has 13 amino acids.